This note documents a single T cell receptor beta chain sequence. The antigen remains unidentified. This sample stems from a study of regulatory and conventional T cells in RAG deficiency. The sorted conventional CD4+ T cells were CD25-low and CD127-high, with genomic DNA sequenced. CDR1 is SGHVS and CDR2 is FQNEAQ in the germline V gene. V was pared by 5 bases and J by 7 bases, with 17 bases between. This CDR3 spans 14 amino acids. Whole-study results and caveats: Shannon entropy fell and Simpson indices rose in RAG-deficient patients. These Omenn syndrome Treg sorts may hold peripherally activated cells instead.

Measured with immunoSEQ multiplex PCR; TCRdb has only the in-frame clones, and not every one. The sample holds under 25,000 clones, around 96% seen once. These same data were also listed under a study on regulatory T cells. That report notes: The PCR used 52 TRBV and 13 TRBJ primers. Patient repertoires had restricted TRB V-J pairs and skewed V and J usage, most in Tregs.

This chain uses TRBV7-8 with TRBJ1-2, with D possibly matching TRBD1 (6 bases). The origin of this receptor is a human donor in good health. The specimen was CD25- CD4+ T cells sorted from blood. The CDR3 DNA follows: TGTGCCAGCAGCCTCGGGGCAGGGGAGTCTGGCTACACCTTC. Its protein is CASSLGAGESGYTF.